A selection of T cell receptor beta chains follows, all from one sample in a study of blood T cell repertoires in COVID-19. This table comes from immunoSEQ multiplex PCR, and its TCRdb copy is limited to in-frame clones, with some not included. The sample lists roughly 70,000 clones, 80% to 90% occurring once. Sequencing used peripheral blood. Receptor source: a man older than 75 with COVID-19, enrolled during active disease. CDR3s include the opening cysteine and the closing phenylalanine or tryptophan. Fields, in order: clone size, J gene, D gene, V gene, CDR3 length, CDR3 DNA, CDR3 protein. The D gene is left open where the match is weak. Not all rows give a size; the values are once, few, many and, for expanded clones, a class.

clone_size: -; j_call: TRBJ2-7; d_call: -; v_call: TRBV20-1; cdr3_length: 11; cdr3_nt: TGCAGTGCGATACATGGCTACGAGCAGTACTTC; cdr3_aa: CSAIHGYEQYF
clone_size: -; j_call: TRBJ2-6; d_call: -; v_call: TRBV6-2/TRBV6-3; cdr3_length: 15; cdr3_nt: TGTGCCAGCAGTTTCCTCAGGGCTGGGGCCAACGTCCTGACTTTC; cdr3_aa: CASSFLRAGANVLTF
clone_size: -; j_call: TRBJ2-2; d_call: TRBD1; v_call: TRBV19; cdr3_length: 16; cdr3_nt: TGTGCCAGTAGTATCGGGCAGGGGGCTGGCACCGGGGAGCTGTTTTTT; cdr3_aa: CASSIGQGAGTGELFF
clone_size: -; j_call: TRBJ1-5; d_call: TRBD1; v_call: TRBV5-5; cdr3_length: 15; cdr3_nt: TGTGCCAGCAGCGGGGACAGGTTGAAGGATCAGCCCCAGCATTTT; cdr3_aa: CASSGDRLKDQPQHF
clone_size: few; j_call: TRBJ1-1; d_call: TRBD1; v_call: TRBV9; cdr3_length: 14; cdr3_nt: TGTGCCAGCAGCGCGGGACAGGTGAACACTGAAGCTTTCTTT; cdr3_aa: CASSAGQVNTEAFF
clone_size: -; j_call: TRBJ1-4; d_call: TRBD1; v_call: TRBV10-2; cdr3_length: 15; cdr3_nt: TGCGCCAGCAGTGTCGGGGACAGAGATAATGAAAAACTGTTTTTT; cdr3_aa: CASSVGDRDNEKLFF
clone_size: -; j_call: TRBJ2-7; d_call: TRBD1; v_call: TRBV18; cdr3_length: 14; cdr3_nt: TGTGCCAGCTCACCAGGGACAGGGGACTACGAGCAGTACTTC; cdr3_aa: CASSPGTGDYEQYF
clone_size: once; j_call: TRBJ1-1; d_call: -; v_call: TRBV6-1; cdr3_length: 13; cdr3_nt: TGTGCCAGCAGTGAAGTAGAGGACACTGAAGCTTTCTTT; cdr3_aa: CASSEVEDTEAFF
clone_size: -; j_call: TRBJ1-4; d_call: TRBD1; v_call: TRBV19; cdr3_length: 14; cdr3_nt: TGTGCCAGTAGGGACAGGGTCTGGGCGGAAAAACTGTTTTTT; cdr3_aa: CASRDRVWAEKLFF
clone_size: -; j_call: TRBJ2-5; d_call: TRBD1; v_call: TRBV9; cdr3_length: 14; cdr3_nt: TGTGCCAGCAGCGTAGAAGACAGGGAGGAGACCCAGTACTTC; cdr3_aa: CASSVEDREETQYF
clone_size: once; j_call: TRBJ1-2; d_call: -; v_call: TRBV5-5; cdr3_length: 16; cdr3_nt: TGTGCCAGCAGCTTGGCCAGGAACAACCGATACTATGGCTACACCTTC; cdr3_aa: CASSLARNNRYYGYTF
clone_size: -; j_call: TRBJ1-4; d_call: -; v_call: TRBV7-2; cdr3_length: 16; cdr3_nt: TGTGCCAGCAGCTTACGCGAGGGCGCAACTAATGAAAAACTGTTTTTT; cdr3_aa: CASSLREGATNEKLFF
clone_size: -; j_call: TRBJ2-3; d_call: -; v_call: TRBV2; cdr3_length: 15; cdr3_nt: TGTGCCAGCACCCTACGGGACTTAGGCACAGATACGCAGTATTTT; cdr3_aa: CASTLRDLGTDTQYF
clone_size: -; j_call: TRBJ2-2; d_call: TRBD1; v_call: TRBV19; cdr3_length: 14; cdr3_nt: TGTGCCAGTAGTATAGGTCAGGGGGACGGGGAGCTGTTTTTT; cdr3_aa: CASSIGQGDGELFF
clone_size: -; j_call: TRBJ2-7; d_call: -; v_call: TRBV6-2/TRBV6-3; cdr3_length: 14; cdr3_nt: TGTGCCAGCAGTTACTCGAGTGGCTCCTACGAGCAGTACTTC; cdr3_aa: CASSYSSGSYEQYF
clone_size: -; j_call: TRBJ2-5; d_call: TRBD2; v_call: TRBV19; cdr3_length: 13; cdr3_nt: TGTGCCAGTAGTTCGGGACTAGCCCAGACCCAGTACTTC; cdr3_aa: CASSSGLAQTQYF
clone_size: -; j_call: TRBJ1-1; d_call: TRBD1; v_call: TRBV6-5; cdr3_length: 16; cdr3_nt: TGTGCCAGCAGTTCAGGACCGGGACAGGCGAACACTGAAGCTTTCTTT; cdr3_aa: CASSSGPGQANTEAFF
clone_size: -; j_call: TRBJ2-5; d_call: -; v_call: TRBV6-2/TRBV6-3; cdr3_length: 13; cdr3_nt: TGTGCCAGCAGTTGGGGGGACCAAGAGACCCAGTACTTC; cdr3_aa: CASSWGDQETQYF
clone_size: -; j_call: TRBJ1-2; d_call: -; v_call: TRBV12-3/TRBV12-4; cdr3_length: 12; cdr3_nt: TGTGCCAGCAGTGGAGCCCCGTATGGCTACACCTTC; cdr3_aa: CASSGAPYGYTF
clone_size: -; j_call: TRBJ2-7; d_call: TRBD2; v_call: TRBV28; cdr3_length: 15; cdr3_nt: TGTGCCAGCAGTTTACTAGCGGGGGGGCCCTACGAGCAGTACTTC; cdr3_aa: CASSLLAGGPYEQYF
clone_size: -; j_call: TRBJ1-1; d_call: -; v_call: TRBV10-3; cdr3_length: 14; cdr3_nt: TGTGCCATCAGGCTCGACAGCATGAACACTGAAGCTTTCTTT; cdr3_aa: CAIRLDSMNTEAFF
clone_size: -; j_call: TRBJ2-2; d_call: -; v_call: TRBV3-1/TRBV3-2; cdr3_length: 13; cdr3_nt: TGTGCCAGCAGCCAAGGAGGAACCGGGGAGCTGTTTTTT; cdr3_aa: CASSQGGTGELFF
clone_size: -; j_call: TRBJ2-1; d_call: TRBD1; v_call: TRBV18; cdr3_length: 16; cdr3_nt: TGTGCCAGCTCACCAGGGGGACAGGGGGCTTACAATGAGCAGTTCTTC; cdr3_aa: CASSPGGQGAYNEQFF